Shown below are 5 T cell receptor beta chains from a single sample sequenced in a study of early T cells in non-severe SARS-CoV-2 infection. In TCRdb, the 5' RACE reads were re-called with MiXCR into one record per CDR3 protein. Among 59,000 or so distinct CDR3 sequences listed, roughly 13% were seen once. The sequences come from whole blood, collected at baseline. The receptors derive from an adult who was a healthcare worker with PCR-confirmed SARS-CoV-2 infection or an uninfected control (not recorded which).

This chain uses TRBV18 with TRBJ1-4; D gene ambiguous. The V and J ends lost 2 bases and 7 bases respectively, with 8 bases between them. The CDR3 extends over 13 amino acids. Germline CDR1 and CDR2: KGHSH and LQKENI. DNA of the CDR3: TGTGCCAGCTCACCAGACCAGAGTGAAAAACTGTTTTTT. Encoded protein: CASSPDQSEKLFF. Full variable domain (outside the CDR3, taken from reference TRBV18 and TRBJ1-4): NAGVMQNPRHLVRRRGQEARLRCSPMKGHSHVYWYRQLPEEGLKFMVYLQKENIIDESGMPKERFSAEFPKEGPSILRIQQVVRGDSAAYFCASSPDQSEKLFFGSGTQLSVL.

The rearrangement uses TRBV7-9 and TRBJ2-5; no definite D call. Germline values: CDR1 SEHNR, CDR2 FQNEAQ (reference sequence). V lost 0 bases to trimming and J lost 5 bases, with 10 bases between them. The CDR3 has 14 amino acids. CDR3 nucleotides: TGTGCCAGCAGCTTAGCCGGACCTGCGGAGACCCAGTACTTC. Its protein is CASSLAGPAETQYF.

The V and J genes are TRBV2 and TRBJ1-4; D is possibly TRBD1 (6 bases). V lost 10 bases, J lost 3 bases, and 15 bases lay in between. The CDR3 spans 14 residues. The germline gives CDR1 SNHLY, CDR2 FYNNEI. The CDR3 protein is CAITEGGANEKLFF. In DNA form, the CDR3 reads TGTGCCATCACAGAGGGGGGGGCTAATGAAAAACTGTTTTTT.

The chain uses TRBV11-2 and TRBJ2-5; 7 positions agree with TRBD2. The junction had 9 bases not matched to a gene; V was cut back by 3 bases and J by 5 bases. Germline lookup yields CDR1 SGHAT and CDR2 FQNNGV. The CDR3 runs 15 residues. The CDR3 protein is CASSFRGRADETQYF. The CDR3 nucleotides are TGTGCCAGCAGCTTTCGTGGGAGGGCCGATGAGACCCAGTACTTC.

The J gene is TRBJ2-7, the V gene TRBV20-1; 7 bases are a match to TRBD2. The CDR3 consists of 14 residues. Germline CDR1 reads DFQATT; CDR2 reads SNEGSKA (reference sequence). The J segment lost 4 bases and the V segment lost 3 bases, leaving 9 bases of the junction unmatched. The CDR3 sequence: CSARISGQIYEQYF. The DNA for the CDR3 is TGCAGTGCTAGGATTAGCGGGCAGATATACGAGCAGTACTTC.